This TCR beta chain was observed in a study of T cells in Graves' hyperthyroidism and ophthalmopathy. Study findings and constraints: Ophthalmopathy onset followed model prediction by a median approximately six months.

Template material for amplifying TCR beta CDR3 regions consisted of RNA transcripts. A first-round RT-PCR of the TCR CDR3 used the HTBI primer set. TCRdb itself ran the multiplex PCR reads through MiXCR, one entry per CDR3 protein. The sample lists 530,000 or so distinct CDR3 sequences, around 22% occurring once. V lost 4 bases and J lost 5; bases outside the gene matches: 7. The germline V gene encodes CDR1 MNHEY and CDR2 SVGAGI. The CDR3 has 15 residues. In the case of this clonotype: What it binds is not known.

The rearrangement joins TRBV6-5 to TRBJ2-7; TRBD1 matches 11 bases. Sequencing was done on a sample of blood. The TCR sequence derives from a woman aged 25 to 39 with Graves' ophthalmopathy. CDR3 sequence reads: CASSSPGQGGNEQYF. CDR3 in DNA: TGTGCCAGCAGTTCCCCGGGACAGGGGGGGAACGAGCAGTACTTC.